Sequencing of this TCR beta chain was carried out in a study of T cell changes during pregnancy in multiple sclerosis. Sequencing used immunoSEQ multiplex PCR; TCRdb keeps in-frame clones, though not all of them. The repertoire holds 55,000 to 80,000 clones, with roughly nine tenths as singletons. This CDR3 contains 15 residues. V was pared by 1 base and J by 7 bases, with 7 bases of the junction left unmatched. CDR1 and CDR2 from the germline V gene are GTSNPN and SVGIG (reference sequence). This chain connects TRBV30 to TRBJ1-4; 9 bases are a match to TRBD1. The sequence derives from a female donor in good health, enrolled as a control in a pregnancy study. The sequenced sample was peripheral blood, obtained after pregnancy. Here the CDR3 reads CAWSGQTGGGEKLFF. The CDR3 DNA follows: TGTGCCTGGAGTGGTCAGACAGGGGGAGGTGAAAAACTGTTTTTT.